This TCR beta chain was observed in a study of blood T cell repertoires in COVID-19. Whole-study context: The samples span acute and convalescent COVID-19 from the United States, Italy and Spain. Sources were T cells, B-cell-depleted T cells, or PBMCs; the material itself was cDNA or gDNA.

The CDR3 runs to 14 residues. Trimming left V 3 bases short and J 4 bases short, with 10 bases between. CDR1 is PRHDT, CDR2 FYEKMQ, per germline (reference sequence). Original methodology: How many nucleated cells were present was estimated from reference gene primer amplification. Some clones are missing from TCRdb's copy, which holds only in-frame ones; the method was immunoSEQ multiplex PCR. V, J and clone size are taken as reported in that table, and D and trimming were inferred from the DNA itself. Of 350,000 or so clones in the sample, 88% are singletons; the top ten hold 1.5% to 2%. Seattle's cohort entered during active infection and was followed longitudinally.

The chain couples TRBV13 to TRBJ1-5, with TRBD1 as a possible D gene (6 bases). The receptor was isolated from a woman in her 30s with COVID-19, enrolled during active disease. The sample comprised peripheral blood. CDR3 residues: CASSFSQGNQPQHF. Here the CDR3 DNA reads TGTGCCAGCAGCTTTTCTCAGGGGAATCAGCCCCAGCATTTT. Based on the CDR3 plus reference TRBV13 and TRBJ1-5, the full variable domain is AAGVIQSPRHLIKEKRETATLKCYPIPRHDTVYWYQQGPGQDPQFLISFYEKMQSDKGSIPDRFSAQQFSDYHSELNMSSLELGDSALYFCASSFSQGNQPQHFGDGTRLSIL.